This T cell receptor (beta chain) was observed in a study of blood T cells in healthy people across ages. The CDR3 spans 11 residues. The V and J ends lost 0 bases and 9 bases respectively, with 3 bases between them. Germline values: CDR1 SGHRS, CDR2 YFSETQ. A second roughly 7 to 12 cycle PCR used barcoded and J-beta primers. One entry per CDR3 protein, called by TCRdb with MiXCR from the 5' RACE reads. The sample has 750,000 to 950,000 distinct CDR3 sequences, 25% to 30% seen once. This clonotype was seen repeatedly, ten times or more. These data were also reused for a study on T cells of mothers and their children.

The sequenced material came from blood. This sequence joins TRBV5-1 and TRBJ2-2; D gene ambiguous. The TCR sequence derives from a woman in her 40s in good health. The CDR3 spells CASSLDRELFF. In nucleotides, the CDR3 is TGCGCCAGCAGCTTGGACCGGGAGCTGTTTTTT.